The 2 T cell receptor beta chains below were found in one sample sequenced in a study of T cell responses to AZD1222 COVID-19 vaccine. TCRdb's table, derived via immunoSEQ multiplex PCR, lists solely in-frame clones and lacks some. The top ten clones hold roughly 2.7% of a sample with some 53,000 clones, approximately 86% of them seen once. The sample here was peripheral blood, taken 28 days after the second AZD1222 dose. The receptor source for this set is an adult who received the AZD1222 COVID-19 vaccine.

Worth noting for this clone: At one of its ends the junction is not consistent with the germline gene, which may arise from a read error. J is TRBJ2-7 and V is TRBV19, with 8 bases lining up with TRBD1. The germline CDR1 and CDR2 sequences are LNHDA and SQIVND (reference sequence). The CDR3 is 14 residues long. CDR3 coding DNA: TGTGCCAGTAGTATAGCCAGGGGGCAGGACGAACAGTACTTC. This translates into CASSIARGQDEQYF. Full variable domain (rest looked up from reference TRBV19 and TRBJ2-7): DGGITQSPKYLFRKEGQNVTLSCEQNLNHDAMYWYRQDPGQGLRLIYYSQIVNDFQKGDIAEGYSVSREKKESFPLTVTSAQKNPTAFYLCASSIARGQDEQYFGPGTRLTVT.

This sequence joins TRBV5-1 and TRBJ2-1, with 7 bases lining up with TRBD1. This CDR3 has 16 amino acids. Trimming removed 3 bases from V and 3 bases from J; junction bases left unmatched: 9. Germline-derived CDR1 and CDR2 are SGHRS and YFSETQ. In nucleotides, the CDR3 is TGCGCCAGCAGCTCCGGGACAGCCAGGGACTACAATGAGCAGTTCTTC. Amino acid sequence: CASSSGTARDYNEQFF.